One and the same sample provided the 19 T cell receptor beta chains below, sequenced in a study of T cell responses to AZD1222 COVID-19 vaccine. TCRdb's table, derived via immunoSEQ multiplex PCR, lists solely in-frame clones and lacks some. Altogether about 100,000 clones are present, nearly 90% being singletons, with the ten largest covering around 2.3%. The source was peripheral blood, collected 28 days after the second AZD1222 dose. The source is an adult who received the AZD1222 COVID-19 vaccine.

The chain joins TRBV29-1 to TRBJ1-3; perhaps TRBD1 as D (6 bases). The germline CDR1 and CDR2 sequences are SQVTM and ANQGSEA. Trimming stripped 6 bases from V and 3 bases from J, with 12 bases between. The CDR3 runs 13 residues. The CDR3 region is CSVFQGLGNTIYF. DNA for the CDR3: TGCAGCGTCTTTCAGGGGCTTGGAAACACCATATATTTT.

The chain uses TRBV11-2 and TRBJ2-1, with D possibly matching TRBD1 (7 bases). V dropped 4 bases and J dropped 10 bases, with 23 bases sitting between them. Germline loops: CDR1 SGHAT, CDR2 FQNNGV. The CDR3 has 16 amino acids. CDR3 sequence: CASSSTLGTAGGEQFF. CDR3 sequence (DNA): TGTGCCAGCAGCTCAACTCTCGGGACAGCGGGCGGGGAGCAGTTCTTC.

This clone appeared a single time. This chain joins TRBV5-5 and TRBJ2-7; D gene uncertain. Germline V CDR1 and CDR2: SGHKS, YYEKEE (reference sequence). V lost 1 base and J lost 3, with 14 bases in between. The CDR3 totals 15 residues. The CDR3 spells CASSLYPGSIYEQYF. In nucleotides, the CDR3 is TGTGCCAGCAGCTTGTACCCGGGTTCTATCTACGAGCAGTACTTC.

The V gene is TRBV11-1, the J gene TRBJ2-1; 12 bases match TRBD2. V was clipped by 6 bases and J by 9 bases; unmatched bases: 9. The CDR3 runs 15 residues. CDR1 and CDR2 (germline): SGHAT, FQDESV (reference sequence). CDR3 DNA sequence: TGTGCCAGCAGTCAAACTAGCGGGAGGTTCGGTGAGCAGTTCTTC. This codes for CASSQTSGRFGEQFF. Using reference TRBV11-1 and TRBJ2-1 for the parts outside the CDR3, the full variable domain is EAEVAQSPRYKITEKSQAVAFWCDPISGHATLYWYRQILGQGPELLVQFQDESVVDDSQLPKDRFSAERLKGVDSTLKIQPAELGDSAMYLCASSQTSGRFGEQFFGPGTRLTVL.

This chain uses TRBV5-1 with TRBJ2-7, with D tentatively TRBD2 (6 bases). The CDR3 runs to 14 residues. Germline V CDR1 and CDR2: SGHRS, YFSETQ. Deletions cut 5 bases from V and 0 bases from J, with 12 bases between. CDR3 DNA sequence: TGCGCCAGCAGAAGGGACGGGAGCTCCTACGAGCAGTACTTC. Translating it yields CASRRDGSSYEQYF.

In this sample, this clone turned up once. The CDR3 loop is CARRGRAGNYGYTF. DNA for the CDR3: TGTGCCAGGAGGGGCAGGGCTGGGAACTATGGCTACACCTTC. V gene TRBV2 combines with J gene TRBJ1-2; D possibly corresponds to TRBD1 (5 bases). Germline V CDR1 and CDR2: SNHLY, FYNNEI. The CDR3 is 14 amino acids. With 9 bases removed from V and 2 bases from J, the gap between germline ends came to 16 bases.

This clone has a single count. The chain links TRBV7-9 to TRBJ1-1, with TRBD1 matching over 7 bases. Trimming removed 2 bases from V and 3 bases from J; junction bases left unmatched: 0. Germline V gives CDR1 SEHNR, CDR2 FQNEAQ (reference sequence). The CDR3 length is 13 residues. The CDR3 bases are TGTGCCAGCAGCTTAACAGGGGACACTGAAGCTTTCTTT. Translation: CASSLTGDTEAFF.

This sequence joins TRBV29-1 and TRBJ2-3; TRBD2 might be the D (6 bases). Germline assignment: CDR1 SQVTM and CDR2 ANQGSEA. V gave up 3 bases and J gave up 7 bases, with 8 bases separating them. The CDR3 contains 11 residues. The CDR3 coding sequence is TGCAGCGTTGAGTGGACTAATACGCAGTATTTT. Translating gives CSVEWTNTQYF.

The chain couples TRBV5-1 to TRBJ2-1; weak D call: TRBD2 (5 bases). CDR1 SGHRS and CDR2 YFSETQ come from the germline V gene. The V end was cut by 0 bases, the J end by 3 bases, with 10 bases between. This CDR3 is 15 amino acids long. Here the CDR3 reads CASSLALVNYNEQFF. The CDR3 nucleotides read TGCGCCAGCAGCTTGGCACTAGTAAACTACAATGAGCAGTTCTTC.

This clone came up a few times. The chain joins TRBV13 to TRBJ2-2; TRBD2 agrees at 13 bases. Germline V gives CDR1 PRHDT, CDR2 FYEKMQ (reference sequence). V was clipped by 7 bases and J by 6 bases; unmatched bases: 11. The CDR3 is made up of 17 amino acids. Here the CDR3 reads CASNVRTSGRYAGELFF. The DNA for the CDR3 is TGTGCCAGCAACGTACGGACTAGCGGGAGATATGCCGGGGAGCTGTTTTTT.

The rearrangement uses TRBV10-2 and TRBJ1-5; D gene unclear. The V and J ends lost 4 bases and 7 bases respectively, with 8 bases between them. The CDR3 has 12 residues. The germline V gene has CDR1 WSHSY and CDR2 SAAADI. CDR3 loop: CASSGVGQPQHF. The DNA for the CDR3 is TGCGCCAGCAGTGGGGTGGGCCAGCCCCAGCATTTT.

CDR3 in DNA: TGTGCCAGCAGCTTGGCAGGCGGACCCCTTTTGAGGGAGCAGTACTTC. Its translation: CASSLAGGPLLREQYF. The chain combines TRBV5-6 with TRBJ2-7; D is unresolved. The V end lost 0 bases, the J end lost 7 bases, and 20 bases lay between the germline ends. The CDR3 spans 16 residues. CDR1 SGHDT and CDR2 YYEEEE come from the germline V gene.

This clone has only a few counts. The chain links TRBV27 to TRBJ2-1; 11 nucleotides agree with TRBD2. Germline CDR1 reads MNHEY; CDR2 reads SMNVEV (reference sequence). V was pared by 5 bases and J by 4 bases, with 10 bases of the junction left unmatched. The CDR3 runs 17 residues. CDR3 sequence reads: CASSTRPTSGIYNEQFF. The CDR3 DNA follows: TGTGCCAGCAGTACCCGGCCGACTAGCGGGATTTACAATGAGCAGTTCTTC.

The gene calls are TRBV5-1 and TRBJ2-1; D gene unclear. Trimming shortened V by 0 bases and J by 5 bases, and 12 bases separated the two germline ends. The CDR3 sequence is 15 residues long. Looked up from germline, CDR1 is SGHRS and CDR2 is YFSETQ. The CDR3 sequence: CASSLVLGKNNEQFF. The CDR3 bases are TGCGCCAGCAGCTTGGTGCTAGGAAAAAACAATGAGCAGTTCTTC.

This clone appeared a single time. The chain recombines TRBV28 with TRBJ1-1; 9 nucleotides align to TRBD1. V was pared by 4 bases and J by 7 bases, with 10 bases of the junction left unmatched. Per the germline V gene, CDR1 is MDHEN and CDR2 is SYDVKM. CDR3 length: 15 residues. The CDR3 DNA sequence: TGTGCCAGCAGTTCACCGGGACAGGGATATGATGAAGCTTTCTTT. This codes for CASSSPGQGYDEAFF.

The chain recombines TRBV12-3 or TRBV12-4 with TRBJ1-2; 7 nucleotides match TRBD1. Trimming at V came to 6 bases and at J to 6 bases, leaving 4 bases not matched to a gene. This CDR3 is 12 amino acids long. This chain's CDR3 is CASSSQGNGYTF. CDR3 sequence (DNA): TGTGCCAGCAGCTCACAGGGGAATGGCTACACCTTC.

The rearrangement uses TRBV27 and TRBJ1-3; D gene ambiguous. CDR3 length: 16 amino acids. Germline values: CDR1 MNHEY, CDR2 SMNVEV (reference sequence). V lost 2 bases, J lost 0 bases, and 11 bases lay in between. The CDR3 DNA reads as TGTGCCAGCAGTTTAAATCCCTATTACTCTGGAAACACCATATATTTT. Translation gives CASSLNPYYSGNTIYF.

The gene calls are TRBV7-9 and TRBJ1-5; D gene uncertain. This CDR3 spans 13 amino acids. Per the germline V gene, CDR1 is SEHNR and CDR2 is FQNEAQ (reference sequence). Trimming shortened V by 1 base and J by 5 bases, and 6 bases separated the two germline ends. CDR3 residues: CASSLVADQPQHF. CDR3 sequence (DNA): TGTGCCAGCAGCTTAGTAGCTGATCAGCCCCAGCATTTT.

The chain has TRBV5-1 and TRBJ2-6, with D perhaps matching TRBD1 (5 bases). The CDR3 loop spans 14 amino acids. The V gene lost 9 bases and the J gene lost 2 bases, with 12 bases spanning the gap. Germline CDR1 and CDR2: SGHRS and YFSETQ. CDR3 residues: CATETGPGANVLTF. CDR3 nucleotide sequence: TGCGCCACCGAAACAGGACCTGGGGCCAACGTCCTGACTTTC.